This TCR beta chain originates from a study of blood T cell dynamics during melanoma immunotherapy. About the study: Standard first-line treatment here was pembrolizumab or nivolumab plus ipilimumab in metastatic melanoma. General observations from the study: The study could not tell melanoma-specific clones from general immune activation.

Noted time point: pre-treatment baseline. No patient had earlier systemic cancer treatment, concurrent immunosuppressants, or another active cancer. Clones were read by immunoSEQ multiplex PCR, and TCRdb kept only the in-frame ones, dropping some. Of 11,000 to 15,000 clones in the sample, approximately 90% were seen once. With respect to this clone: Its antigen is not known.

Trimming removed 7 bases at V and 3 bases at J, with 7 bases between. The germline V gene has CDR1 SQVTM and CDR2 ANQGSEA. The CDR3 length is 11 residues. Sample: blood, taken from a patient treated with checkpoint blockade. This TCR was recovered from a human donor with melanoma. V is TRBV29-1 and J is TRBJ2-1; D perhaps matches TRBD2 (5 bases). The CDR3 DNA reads TGCAGCGCTGAGGGCTACAATGAGCAGTTCTTC. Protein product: CSAEGYNEQFF.